The rows below give T cell receptor beta chains drawn from one sample of a study of shared clonotypes between healthy human individuals. Assay used: immunoSEQ multiplex PCR; TCRdb lists only in-frame clones, some missing. The sample shows around 700,000 clones, 92% of them seen only once. The sample taken for sequencing was naive CD8+ T cells sorted from blood. These receptors originate from a man between 25 and 39 years old in good health. Each CDR3 is given with its conserved first and last residue. Fields, in order: CDR3 length, J gene, clone size, V gene, D gene, CDR3 protein, CDR3 DNA. D genes are given only for firm matches. Where a row states a size, it is once, few, many or the class of an expanded clone; other rows omit it.

>13|TRBJ2-7|NA|TRBV14|NA
CASSQDLRYEQYF
TGTGCCAGCAGCCAAGATCTACGCTACGAGCAGTACTTC
>12|TRBJ1-5|few|TRBV5-8|NA
CASSLGNQPQHF
TGTGCCAGCAGCTTGGGGAATCAGCCCCAGCATTTT
>15|TRBJ2-1|NA|TRBV28|TRBD2
CASRGGLAPYNEQFF
TGTGCCAGCAGGGGGGGACTAGCGCCCTACAATGAGCAGTTCTTC
>15|TRBJ1-4|NA|TRBV4-1|NA
CASSQVTREGEKLFF
TGCGCCAGCAGCCAGGTGACACGGGAGGGTGAAAAACTGTTTTTT
>18|TRBJ2-1|NA|TRBV9|TRBD2
CASSVEIGLAGDLNEQFF
TGTGCCAGCAGCGTAGAGATTGGGCTAGCGGGAGACCTCAATGAGCAGTTCTTC
>14|TRBJ2-1|few|TRBV6-4|NA
CASSDSLQGSEQFF
TGTGCCAGCAGTGACTCCCTCCAAGGCTCTGAGCAGTTCTTC
>16|TRBJ1-2|NA|TRBV4-1|NA
CASSQDDRTSPYGYTF
TGCGCCAGCAGCCAAGACGACAGGACAAGTCCTTATGGCTACACCTTC
>16|TRBJ2-1|NA|TRBV27|TRBD2
CASSLSGDYLYNEQFF
TGTGCCAGCAGTTTATCAGGGGACTACCTATACAATGAGCAGTTCTTC
>16|TRBJ2-7|NA|TRBV5-6|TRBD2
CASSGLAGGPVYEQYF
TGTGCCAGCAGCGGCCTAGCGGGAGGGCCTGTCTACGAGCAGTACTTC
>14|TRBJ2-1|once|TRBV6-5|TRBD2
CASSSRGGGHEQFF
TGTGCCAGCAGTTCTCGCGGGGGAGGTCATGAGCAGTTCTTC
>16|TRBJ2-1|NA|TRBV7-9|NA
CASSSMDTFLYNEQFF
TGTGCCAGCAGCTCCATGGACACGTTTCTCTACAATGAGCAGTTCTTC
>14|TRBJ2-7|NA|TRBV4-1|TRBD1
CASSHDRGGYEQYF
TGCGCCAGCAGCCACGACAGGGGTGGCTACGAGCAGTACTTC
>13|TRBJ1-1|NA|TRBV15|NA
CATSRTGNTEAFF
TGTGCCACCAGCAGAACAGGGAACACTGAAGCTTTCTTT
>15|TRBJ2-1|NA|TRBV7-9|NA
CASSRPGAGVNEQFF
TGTGCCAGCAGCCGTCCAGGGGCCGGGGTAAATGAGCAGTTCTTC
>13|TRBJ2-1|NA|TRBV5-6|NA
CASSSSFWGEQFF
TGTGCCAGCAGCTCGTCATTTTGGGGTGAGCAGTTCTTC
>17|TRBJ2-7|once|TRBV2|TRBD2
CASRPLAGEVVSYEQYF
TGTGCCAGCAGGCCACTAGCGGGAGAGGTAGTATCCTACGAGCAGTACTTC
>13|TRBJ2-7|NA|TRBV7-2|TRBD1
CASSLTGGHEQYF
TGTGCCAGCAGCCTCACAGGGGGCCACGAGCAGTACTTC
>13|TRBJ2-7|NA|TRBV25-1|TRBD1
CASRGQGYYEQYF
TGTGCCAGCAGGGGACAGGGATACTACGAGCAGTACTTC
>15|TRBJ1-3|NA|TRBV23-1|TRBD1
CASSQTDRGGNTIYF
TGCGCCAGCAGTCAAACGGACAGGGGGGGAAACACCATATATTTT
>19|TRBJ2-1|NA|TRBV7-9|NA
CASNLDREDGRSSYNEQFF
TGTGCCAGCAACCTAGACAGGGAAGACGGGAGAAGCTCCTACAATGAGCAGTTCTTC
>16|TRBJ2-2|NA|TRBV11-2|TRBD1
CASSRIGTGDTGELFF
TGTGCCAGCAGCCGCATAGGGACAGGGGACACCGGGGAGCTGTTTTTT
>15|TRBJ2-3|NA|TRBV30|TRBD2
CAWIRGTSGTDTQYF
TGTGCCTGGATCAGAGGGACTAGCGGGACAGATACGCAGTATTTT
>14|TRBJ2-7|NA|TRBV5-8|NA
CATERTVSSYEQYF
TGTGCCACCGAGAGGACAGTTAGCTCCTACGAGCAGTACTTC
>13|TRBJ2-4|NA|TRBV29-1|NA
CSVEDLGGNIQYF
TGCAGCGTTGAAGATCTCGGTGGGAACATTCAGTACTTC
>16|TRBJ2-3|once|TRBV14|NA
CASIPNVRTIIVAQYF
TGTGCCAGCATCCCGAACGTGAGGACTATTATAGTCGCGCAGTATTTT
>16|TRBJ2-7|NA|TRBV28|NA
CASSSPGPLHGDEQYF
TGTGCCAGCAGTAGCCCCGGCCCCCTCCACGGTGACGAGCAGTACTTC
>14|TRBJ2-7|NA|TRBV28|TRBD1
CASSLGTGIYEQYF
TGTGCCAGCAGTTTGGGGACAGGGATCTACGAGCAGTACTTC
>16|TRBJ2-5|NA|TRBV7-9|NA
CASSSSQGTAGETQYF
TGTGCCAGCAGCTCCTCCCAGGGTACTGCCGGGGAGACCCAGTACTTC
>18|TRBJ2-1|once|TRBV29-1|TRBD2
CSVEGTWGLAGGHNEQFF
TGCAGCGTGGAAGGGACGTGGGGACTAGCGGGAGGTCACAATGAGCAGTTCTTC
>16|TRBJ2-1|NA|TRBV28|TRBD2
CASSFRYQREINEQFF
TGTGCCAGCAGTTTTCGCTATCAGCGGGAGATCAATGAGCAGTTCTTC
>15|TRBJ2-2|few|TRBV6-5|NA
CASTPAPGYTGELFF
TGTGCCAGCACCCCAGCCCCGGGGTACACCGGGGAGCTGTTTTTT
>11|TRBJ1-2|few|TRBV7-2|NA
CASSQGYGYTF
TGTGCCAGCTCACAGGGCTATGGCTACACCTTC
>14|TRBJ1-6|NA|TRBV5-4|TRBD1
CASSRDSDNSPLHF
TGTGCCAGCAGCCGGGACAGTGATAATTCACCCCTCCACTTT
>19|TRBJ1-2|NA|TRBV7-7|TRBD1
CASSNWGWETGDPDYGYTF
TGTGCTAGCAGCAACTGGGGGTGGGAAACAGGGGACCCCGACTATGGCTACACCTTC
>15|TRBJ2-1|once|TRBV27|TRBD2
CASSVGTSGRNEQFF
TGTGCCAGCAGTGTAGGGACTAGCGGGAGAAATGAGCAGTTCTTC
>16|TRBJ2-1|NA|TRBV28|TRBD2
CASTKIAGASSNEQFF
TGTGCCAGCACTAAGATAGCGGGAGCGTCTTCCAATGAGCAGTTCTTC
>14|TRBJ2-5|NA|TRBV15|TRBD1
CATSERDRVETQYF
TGTGCCACCAGCGAACGGGACAGGGTAGAGACCCAGTACTTC
>13|TRBJ1-1|NA|TRBV27|NA
CASRRTGPTEAFF
TGTGCCAGCAGGCGCACAGGGCCCACTGAAGCTTTCTTT
>16|TRBJ2-3|NA|TRBV7-9|TRBD1
CASSLPGGLSTDTQYF
TGTGCCAGCAGCTTACCAGGGGGCCTGAGCACAGATACGCAGTATTTT
>12|TRBJ2-1|NA|TRBV27|NA
CASSENNNEQFF
TGTGCCAGCAGCGAGAACAACAATGAGCAGTTCTTC
>15|TRBJ2-5|NA|TRBV28|NA
CASTLEYIPGETQYF
TGTGCCAGCACCTTGGAATACATCCCAGGAGAGACCCAGTACTTC
>14|TRBJ1-2|NA|TRBV9|NA
CASSVAGGEDGYTF
TGTGCCAGCAGCGTAGCAGGCGGAGAGGATGGCTACACCTTC
>16|TRBJ2-3|NA|TRBV2|NA
CASSEAPRKVLSTQYF
TGTGCCAGCAGTGAAGCGCCCCGAAAAGTTCTAAGTACGCAGTATTTT
>14|TRBJ1-1|NA|TRBV10-2|NA
CASSTGRRDTEAFF
TGCGCCAGCAGTACAGGGCGGAGGGACACTGAAGCTTTCTTT
>16|TRBJ2-3|NA|TRBV6-6|TRBD2
CASRPEAGGPADTQYF
TGTGCCAGCAGGCCTGAAGCGGGAGGGCCTGCAGATACGCAGTATTTT
>16|TRBJ2-1|NA|TRBV4-1|TRBD2
CASSQGTSLSYNEQFF
TGCGCCAGCAGCCAAGGGACTAGTCTTAGCTACAATGAGCAGTTCTTC
>15|TRBJ2-5|once|TRBV27|NA
CASSLSRRDLETQYF
TGTGCCAGCAGTTTAAGTCGAAGGGACCTCGAGACCCAGTACTTC
>14|TRBJ1-2|NA|TRBV18|TRBD1
CASSPTGQSYGYTF
TGTGCCAGCTCGCCGACAGGGCAAAGCTATGGCTACACCTTC
>15|TRBJ2-7|NA|TRBV7-9|NA
CASSSPWGPHYEQYF
TGTGCCAGCAGCTCCCCTTGGGGCCCTCACTACGAGCAGTACTTC
>15|TRBJ2-7|NA|TRBV14|NA
CASSQEPGALGEQYF
TGTGCCAGCAGCCAGGAGCCCGGGGCTCTGGGCGAGCAGTACTTC
>16|TRBJ2-1|NA|TRBV7-6|TRBD2
CASSLRLAARYNEQFF
TGTGCCAGCAGCTTAAGACTAGCGGCCCGCTACAATGAGCAGTTCTTC
>16|TRBJ2-3|NA|TRBV7-9|TRBD2
CASRSLAGAYPDTQYF
TGTGCCAGCAGATCACTAGCGGGAGCGTACCCAGATACGCAGTATTTT
>15|TRBJ2-1|once|TRBV7-8|TRBD2
CASSHPGLLYNEQFF
TGTGCCAGCAGCCACCCGGGACTACTATACAATGAGCAGTTCTTC
>14|TRBJ2-7|NA|TRBV30|NA
CAWSALDKPYEQYF
TGTGCCTGGAGTGCCCTAGACAAGCCCTACGAGCAGTACTTC
>13|TRBJ1-1|NA|TRBV5-5|NA
CASSNPGNTEAFF
TGTGCCAGCAGCAACCCAGGGAACACTGAAGCTTTCTTT